This T cell receptor (beta chain) emerged from a study of cytomegalovirus exposure and HLA in healthy donors. CDR3 length equals 16 residues. V lost 2 bases and J 7 bases, leaving 15 bases between the germline ends. The germline V gene encodes CDR1 LGHNA and CDR2 YNFKEQ. Whole-study results and caveats: Some V segments, TRBV6-2 and TRBV6-3 among them, were indistinguishable and were therefore excluded. TCR beta sequences reportedly predicted most subjects' HLA-A and HLA-B alleles accurately. Most TCR sequences showed up rarely, but some public TCRs showed up in many donors. The authors later found TCR association rates varying by HLA locus, with DRB1 most and HLA-C fewest.

A multiplex PCR was run with 60 Vbeta primers and 13 Jbeta primers. TCRdb's table, derived via immunoSEQ multiplex PCR, lists solely in-frame clones and lacks some. The sample lists tens of thousands of clones; about three quarters were seen once. On this clone itself: No antigen is known for it.

This receptor was identified in a man younger than 45 in good health and CMV-seropositive. This rearrangement joins TRBV4-2 to TRBJ1-6, with D perhaps TRBD1 (6 bases). The sample consisted of PBMCs. The CDR3: CASSQPGTQLNSPLHF. The DNA for the CDR3 is TGTGCCAGCAGCCAACCCGGGACACAACTAAATTCACCCCTCCACTTT.